This note documents a single T cell receptor (beta chain) sequence. Its antigen remains unidentified. TCRdb's copy holds only in-frame clones and misses some; the assay was immunoSEQ multiplex PCR. There are around 72,000 clones in the sample; approximately 85% occur only once, and about 0.42% lies in the top ten. The record originates from a study of OX40 agonist ivuxolimab in advanced cancers. The CDR3 consists of 13 residues. The germline V and J ends were trimmed by 1 base and 2 bases, with 5 bases remaining between them. Germline-derived CDR1 and CDR2 are SGHDT and YYEEEE. Study-wide results and limits: Some of the nonresponding patients also showed low levels of normalized T-cell clonal expansion.

This receptor was identified in an adult with an advanced solid tumor such as melanoma, head and neck, liver or kidney cancer. The source material was CD4+ or CD8+ T cells sorted from blood, sampled in a trial of the OX40 agonist ivuxolimab. The chain combines TRBV5-6 with TRBJ2-3; D not resolved. CDR3 nucleotides: TGTGCCAGCAGCTTGTCCTCCACAGATACGCAGTATTTT. Its protein product is CASSLSSTDTQYF.